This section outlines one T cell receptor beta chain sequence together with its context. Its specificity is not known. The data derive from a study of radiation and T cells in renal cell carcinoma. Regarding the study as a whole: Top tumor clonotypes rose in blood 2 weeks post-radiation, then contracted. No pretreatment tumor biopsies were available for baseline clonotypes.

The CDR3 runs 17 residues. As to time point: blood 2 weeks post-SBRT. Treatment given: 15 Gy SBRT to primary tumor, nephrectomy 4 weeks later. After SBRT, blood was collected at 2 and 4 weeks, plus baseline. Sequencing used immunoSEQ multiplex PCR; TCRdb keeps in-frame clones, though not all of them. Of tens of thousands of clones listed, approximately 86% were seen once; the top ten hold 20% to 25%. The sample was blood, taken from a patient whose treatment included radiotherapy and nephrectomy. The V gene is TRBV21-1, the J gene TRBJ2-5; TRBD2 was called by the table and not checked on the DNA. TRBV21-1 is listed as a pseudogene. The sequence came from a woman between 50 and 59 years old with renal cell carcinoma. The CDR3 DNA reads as TGTGCCAGCAGCAAAGGGGCGGGACGAAAGGAGGGGGAGACCCAGTACTTC. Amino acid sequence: CASSKGAGRKEGETQYF.